This T cell receptor (beta chain) comes out of a study of blood T cell repertoires in COVID-19. Study in general: Acute and convalescent COVID-19 samples came from the United States, Italy and Spain. The cDNA or gDNA used as material had been derived from T cells, B-cell-depleted T cells, or PBMCs.

Original handling: Reference gene primer amplification in the assay estimated nucleated cell counts. Clones were read by immunoSEQ multiplex PCR, and TCRdb kept only the in-frame ones, dropping some. The V and J calls and clone size were taken over from that table, and D and trimming were inferred from the DNA. The profile covers 250,000 to 300,000 clones, with around 83% appearing a single time and 5% taken by the ten largest. Participants' reported clinical history set cohort assignment. The CDR3 loop spans 16 amino acids. Trimming cost V 0 bases and J 5 bases, with 14 bases left between them. Germline V gives CDR1 SGHRS, CDR2 YFSETQ.

The receptor was derived from a man aged 35 to 55 who had been exposed to COVID-19. Sequenced material: PBMCs or T cells enriched from blood (not recorded which). This chain connects TRBV5-1 to TRBJ2-2; TRBD1 is a possible D gene (6 bases). The CDR3 sequence: CASSLGAGARTGELFF. CDR3 nucleotides: TGCGCCAGCAGCTTGGGGGCAGGGGCACGAACCGGGGAGCTGTTTTTT.